These T cell receptor beta chains were read from a single sample in a study of shared clonotypes between healthy human individuals. Generated by immunoSEQ multiplex PCR, the TCRdb table keeps only in-frame clones and is missing some. The sample holds roughly 760,000 clones; around two thirds are singletons and the top ten take roughly 1.7%. Material: memory CD4+ T cells sorted from blood. These receptors originate from a woman aged 30 to 39 in good health. Each CDR3 is given with its conserved first and last residue. D genes are given only for firm matches. The listing skips clone size in some rows; elsewhere it reads once, few, many or a size class.

-,-,TRBJ1-3,TRBV5-6,CASSPSDSFYSGNTIYF,TGTGCCAGCAGCCCATCGGACAGTTTTTACTCTGGAAACACCATATATTTT
-,-,TRBJ2-7,TRBV5-1,CASSLSSPGEQYF,TGCGCCAGCAGCTTGAGTAGCCCGGGGGAGCAGTACTTC
-,-,TRBJ1-5,TRBV29-1,CSVVGAPGGLNQPQHF,TGCAGCGTTGTTGGGGCGCCGGGGGGCCTCAATCAGCCCCAGCATTTT
-,-,TRBJ1-1,TRBV5-1,CASSRGARASFNTEAFF,TGCGCCAGCAGCAGGGGGGCCAGGGCCTCGTTTAACACTGAAGCTTTCTTT
TRBD1,-,TRBJ1-2,TRBV30,CAWKDDRDYGYTF,TGTGCCTGGAAAGACGACAGGGACTATGGCTACACCTTC
-,-,TRBJ2-2,TRBV7-3,CASSFDPSGYTGELFF,TGTGCCAGCAGCTTCGACCCGAGCGGATACACCGGGGAGCTGTTTTTT
TRBD2,-,TRBJ2-2,TRBV5-1,CASSPLAGGLLSTGELFF,TGCGCCAGCAGCCCACTAGCGGGAGGGCTTTTGAGCACCGGGGAGCTGTTTTTT
-,-,TRBJ2-1,TRBV29-1,CSVEVGPYNEQFF,TGCAGCGTTGAAGTCGGCCCCTACAATGAGCAGTTCTTC
TRBD2,-,TRBJ2-1,TRBV28,CASRGPASGHNEQFF,TGTGCCAGCAGAGGGCCGGCTAGCGGACACAATGAGCAGTTCTTC
-,once,TRBJ2-2,TRBV27,CASRFMAGELFF,TGTGCCAGCAGATTTATGGCCGGGGAGCTGTTTTTT
-,few,TRBJ1-2,TRBV5-5,CASSVGSGSGYTF,TGTGCCAGCAGCGTAGGTTCAGGCAGTGGCTACACCTTC
-,-,TRBJ1-4,TRBV5-1,CASSLGRTTNEKLFF,TGCGCCAGCAGCTTGGGACGGACAACTAATGAAAAACTGTTTTTT
TRBD1,-,TRBJ2-2,TRBV18,CASSLRQGSNTGELFF,TGTGCCAGCTCACTGCGACAGGGGTCAAACACCGGGGAGCTGTTTTTT
-,-,TRBJ1-2,TRBV28,CASSLLLGSSYGYTF,TGTGCCAGCAGTTTATTACTGGGGAGCTCCTATGGCTACACCTTC
-,few,TRBJ1-2,TRBV7-2,CASSPPLNYGYTF,TGTGCCAGCAGCCCCCCACTTAACTATGGCTACACCTTC
-,-,TRBJ2-7,TRBV21-1,CASSNRDSSWGEQYF,TGTGCCAGCAGCAACCGGGACTCGAGTTGGGGAGAGCAGTACTTC
TRBD2,-,TRBJ2-7,TRBV4-1,CASSQTAGTSGSYEQYF,TGCGCCAGCAGCCAAACGGCGGGGACTAGCGGCTCCTACGAGCAGTACTTC
TRBD1,-,TRBJ2-3,TRBV29-1,CSAKIGQGSTDTQYF,TGCAGCGCTAAGATTGGACAGGGCAGCACAGATACGCAGTATTTT
-,few,TRBJ1-1,TRBV4-1,CASSSNRVKAFF,TGCGCCAGCAGCTCGAACAGGGTGAAAGCTTTCTTT
TRBD1,many,TRBJ2-2,TRBV27,CASSPQGIGELFF,TGTGCCAGCAGTCCACAGGGGATCGGGGAGCTGTTTTTT
-,-,TRBJ2-7,TRBV5-3,CARSLNGAYYSYEQYF,TGTGCCAGAAGCTTAAATGGGGCCTACTACTCCTACGAGCAGTACTTC
-,-,TRBJ1-4,TRBV27,CASSWGPPNEKLFF,TGTGCCAGCAGTTGGGGACCGCCTAATGAAAAACTGTTTTTT
TRBD1,-,TRBJ1-2,TRBV7-3,CASSSPSGTANYGYTF,TGTGCCAGCAGCTCGCCTTCCGGGACAGCTAACTATGGCTACACCTTC
TRBD2,-,TRBJ2-2,TRBV5-1,CASRDSGGTGELFF,TGCGCCAGCAGGGACAGCGGGGGCACCGGGGAGCTGTTTTTT
-,-,TRBJ2-7,TRBV15,CATSRDLGEMSSYEQYF,TGTGCCACCAGCAGAGATCTTGGGGAGATGAGCTCCTACGAGCAGTACTTC
-,-,TRBJ1-4,TRBV5-4,CASSRSISTNEKLFF,TGTGCCAGCAGCAGGAGCATATCAACTAATGAAAAACTGTTTTTT
TRBD1,-,TRBJ1-2,TRBV5-1,CASSLRQGGGYGYTF,TGCGCCAGCAGCTTGAGGCAGGGGGGAGGCTATGGCTACACCTTC
-,-,TRBJ2-7,TRBV20-1,CSAWESYEQYF,TGCAGTGCTTGGGAGTCCTACGAGCAGTACTTC
-,-,TRBJ1-5,TRBV2,CASSERENQPQHF,TGTGCCAGCAGTGAGCGGGAGAATCAGCCCCAGCATTTT
-,few,TRBJ2-1,TRBV6-4,CASSDVAESYNEQFF,TGTGCCAGCAGTGACGTTGCGGAATCTTACAATGAGCAGTTCTTC
-,-,TRBJ2-7,TRBV6-5,CASRPGQGYEQYF,TGTGCCAGCAGACCTGGTCAAGGCTACGAGCAGTACTTC
TRBD1,few,TRBJ1-5,TRBV15,CATSRGSQGNQPQHF,TGTGCCACCAGCAGAGGATCACAGGGGAATCAGCCCCAGCATTTT
TRBD1,-,TRBJ1-6,TRBV7-2,CASSPWTGDHSPLHF,TGTGCCAGCAGCCCGTGGACAGGGGATCATTCACCCCTCCACTTT
-,-,TRBJ1-1,TRBV5-1,CASSFGQSTEAFF,TGCGCCAGCAGCTTTGGACAGTCCACTGAAGCTTTCTTT
-,-,TRBJ1-2,TRBV4-1,CASSQVGAANYGYTF,TGCGCCAGCAGCCAAGTTGGAGCTGCTAACTATGGCTACACCTTC
-,few,TRBJ2-1,TRBV7-2,CASSPARIYNEQFF,TGTGCCAGCAGTCCCGCTCGGATCTACAATGAGCAGTTCTTC
-,-,TRBJ1-1,TRBV18,CASSLGRSNTEAFF,TGTGCCAGCTCACTGGGCAGGTCGAACACTGAAGCTTTCTTT
-,-,TRBJ1-2,TRBV2,CASDSGHRYGYTF,TGTGCCAGCGACTCTGGCCACCGGTATGGCTACACCTTC
-,-,TRBJ2-3,TRBV7-2,CASSFEPGPIHPQYF,TGTGCCAGCAGCTTCGAGCCGGGACCCATCCATCCGCAGTATTTT
-,-,TRBJ2-1,TRBV11-3,CASSLGFANEQFF,TGTGCCAGCAGCTTAGGATTCGCCAATGAGCAGTTCTTC
-,-,TRBJ2-7,TRBV5-1,CASSFSSAYEQYF,TGCGCCAGCAGCTTTTCCTCGGCCTACGAGCAGTACTTC
-,-,TRBJ2-1,TRBV28,CASSFGPAPSSYNEQFF,TGTGCCAGCAGTTTCGGACCAGCACCGAGCTCCTACAATGAGCAGTTCTTC
-,-,TRBJ1-4,TRBV30,CAWRVTGAGEKLFF,TGTGCCTGGAGAGTGACTGGGGCTGGTGAAAAACTGTTTTTT
-,many,TRBJ1-4,TRBV6-1,CASSLGGKNEKLFF,TGTGCCAGCAGCTTAGGGGGAAAAAATGAAAAACTGTTTTTT
-,-,TRBJ2-7,TRBV28,CASSLFGRRRGPHSYEQYF,TGTGCCAGCAGTTTATTCGGGCGCCGCCGGGGTCCACATTCCTACGAGCAGTACTTC